Following are 29 T cell receptor beta chains from one sample sequenced in a study of T cells after yellow fever vaccination. TCRdb recomputed calls from the 5' RACE reads with MiXCR, one row per CDR3 protein. The data contain fewer than 400,000 distinct CDR3 sequences, over 8.5% of them singletons. The input for sequencing was CD4+ T cells sorted from PBMCs, taken 45 days after the yellow fever booster vaccination. These receptors were obtained from a man aged 18 to 35 who received the YFV17D yellow fever vaccine.

J is TRBJ1-6 and V is TRBV5-8, with D unresolved. Trimming left V 0 bases short and J 6 bases short, with 13 bases between. In germline, CDR1 is SGHTS, CDR2 YDEGEE. The CDR3 length is 16 residues. CDR3 nucleotide sequence: TGTGCCAGCAGCTTGGAGCGTGCCGCTCTTAATTCACCCCTCCACTTT. It specifies CASSLERAALNSPLHF.

The V and J genes are TRBV9 and TRBJ1-1; 8 nucleotides agree with TRBD1. The germline gives CDR1 SGDLS, CDR2 YYNGEE. The CDR3 spans 15 residues. V lost 1 base to trimming and J lost 4 bases; unmatched junction nucleotides: 6. CDR3 bases: TGTGCCAGCAGCGTATCCCAGGGGGCGTTCACTGAAGCTTTCTTT. Amino acids: CASSVSQGAFTEAFF. Filled out from reference TRBV9 and TRBJ1-1, the complete variable domain reads DSGVTQTPKHLITATGQRVTLRCSPRSGDLSVYWYQQSLDQGLQFLIQYYNGEERAKGNILERFSAQQFPDLHSELNLSSLELGDSALYFCASSVSQGAFTEAFFGQGTRLTVV.

The V call is TRBV18, the J call TRBJ1-5; D not certain. Deletions cut 4 bases from V and 4 bases from J, with 11 bases between. Germline V gene data show CDR1 as KGHSH and CDR2 as LQKENI. The CDR3 is 14 amino acids. Written as DNA, the CDR3 is TGTGCCAGCTCACGGGGAAACGGTAATCAGCCCCAGCATTTT. Its protein product is CASSRGNGNQPQHF.

This clonotype has a handful of counts. The rearrangement uses TRBV7-9 and TRBJ1-2; a weak D match, TRBD1 (6 bases). Trimming removed 1 base from V and 6 bases from J, with 15 bases in between. This CDR3 is built from 15 residues. Germline V gene sequence: CDR1 SEHNR, CDR2 FQNEAQ (reference sequence). CDR3 loop: CASSLDQITGNGYTF. The CDR3 DNA reads TGTGCCAGCAGCTTAGACCAAATTACAGGGAATGGCTACACCTTC. The full variable domain, in which reference TRBV7-9 and TRBJ1-2 provide the parts outside the CDR3, is DTGVSQNPRHKITKRGQNVTFRCDPISEHNRLYWYRQTLGQGPEFLTYFQNEAQLEKSRLLSDRFSAERPKGSFSTLEIQRTEQGDSAMYLCASSLDQITGNGYTFGSGTRLTVV.

The chain combines TRBV6-1 with TRBJ1-5; a weak D match, TRBD1 (6 bases). Germline lookup yields CDR1 MNHNS and CDR2 SASEGT. CDR3 length: 15 amino acids. V was clipped by 6 bases and J by 2 bases, with 14 bases between them. This CDR3 is CASRTQGSGNQPQHF. The CDR3 DNA reads as TGTGCCAGCAGGACCCAGGGGTCCGGCAATCAGCCCCAGCATTTT.

J is TRBJ2-4 and V is TRBV2, with D perhaps matching TRBD1 (6 bases). Germline V gives CDR1 SNHLY, CDR2 FYNNEI. CDR3 size: 13 residues. V lost 7 bases and J 6 bases, leaving 13 bases between the germline ends. DNA for the CDR3: TGTGCCAGCATGCAGGGGTCCATAAACATTCAGTACTTC. Translated, it gives CASMQGSINIQYF. The full variable domain, rest sourced from reference TRBV2 and TRBJ2-4, is EPEVTQTPSHQVTQMGQEVILRCVPISNHLYFYWYRQILGQKVEFLVSFYNNEISEKSEIFDDQFSVERPDGSNFTLKIRSTKLEDSAMYFCASMQGSINIQYFGAGTRLSVL.

In its sample, this clonotype was seen a few times. V gene TRBV4-2 combines with J gene TRBJ2-1; D possibly uses TRBD1 or TRBD2 (5 bases each). V lost 0 bases and J 3 bases, leaving 21 bases between the germline ends. This CDR3 spans 19 amino acids. Germline lookup yields CDR1 LGHNA and CDR2 YNFKEQ. The CDR3 region is CASSQDGGRGRRIYNEQFF. For the CDR3, the DNA is TGTGCCAGCAGCCAAGATGGGGGTAGAGGGAGAAGAATCTACAATGAGCAGTTCTTC.

This clonotype was counted between two and nine times. In DNA, the CDR3 is TGTGCCAGCAGCCCGAAAAAAGCGAGCACAGATACGCAGTATTTT. Residues: CASSPKKASTDTQYF. The gene calls are TRBV7-3 and TRBJ2-3, with unresolved D. The CDR3 extends over 15 amino acids. Trimming left V 5 bases short and J 0 bases short, with 12 bases between. CDR1 is SGHTA, CDR2 FQGTGA, per germline. Supplemented by reference TRBV7-3 and TRBJ2-3, the full variable domain reads GAGVSQTPSNKVTEKGKYVELRCDPISGHTALYWYRQSLGQGPEFLIYFQGTGAADDSGLPNDRFFAVRPEGSVSTLKIQRTERGDSAVYLCASSPKKASTDTQYFGPGTRLTVL.

This clonotype was counted only a few times. The rearrangement joins TRBV20-1 to TRBJ1-1; unclear D gene. The germline V gene encodes CDR1 DFQATT and CDR2 SNEGSKA (reference sequence). The CDR3 extends over 15 amino acids. V was cut by 0 bases and J by 0 bases, with 11 bases left in between. In DNA, the CDR3 is TGCAGTGCTAGAGACGAACCAGCCATGAACACTGAAGCTTTCTTT. Its protein is CSARDEPAMNTEAFF.

The chain carries TRBV14 and TRBJ2-1; D might be TRBD2 (6 bases). The CDR3 is 16 residues long. Trimming stripped 5 bases from V and 0 bases from J, with 14 bases between. In germline, CDR1 is SGHDN, CDR2 FVKESK. The CDR3 region is CASSKRDFNSYNEQFF. In DNA form, the CDR3 reads TGTGCCAGCAGCAAAAGGGACTTCAACTCCTACAATGAGCAGTTCTTC.

This clonotype was seen a few times. The J gene is TRBJ2-5, the V gene TRBV5-1; 7 bases are shared with TRBD1. CDR3 length: 15 residues. Germline V gene lookup returns CDR1 SGHRS and CDR2 YFSETQ. The V and J ends lost 0 bases and 2 bases, in that order; junction bases with no gene match: 4. CDR3 in amino acids: CASSLGDSHQETQYF. In DNA form, the CDR3 reads TGCGCCAGCAGCTTGGGGGACAGTCATCAAGAGACCCAGTACTTC.

The CDR3 nucleotides are TGTGCCAGCAGTGCGGTCTCTCCAACCGGGGAGCTGTTTTTT. Protein product: CASSAVSPTGELFF. The chain recombines TRBV6-4 with TRBJ2-2, with D unclear. The length of the CDR3 is 14 residues. Germline V CDR1 and CDR2: MRHNA, SNTAGT. Trimming pared 4 bases from V and 5 bases from J, leaving 11 bases between.

The V gene is TRBV2, the J gene TRBJ1-6; D might be TRBD1 (6 bases). V was pared by 6 bases and J by 5 bases, with 14 bases between. This CDR3 contains 15 residues. Germline CDR1 SNHLY, CDR2 FYNNEI. The DNA for the CDR3 is TGTGCCAGCAGATCCCAGGGGTCCCATAATTCACCCCTCCACTTT. The encoded protein is CASRSQGSHNSPLHF.

Only a few counts were recorded for this clonotype. As DNA, the CDR3 is TGTGCCAGCAGTTTTGACAGGGAATACAATGAGCAGTTCTTC. Translation gives CASSFDREYNEQFF. This sequence joins TRBV7-9 and TRBJ2-1; 7 bases fit TRBD1. Germline V gives CDR1 SEHNR, CDR2 FQNEAQ (reference sequence). The V gene end was trimmed by 6 bases and the J gene end by 4 bases; junction bases not matched to a gene: 6. The CDR3 consists of 14 residues.

The genes are TRBV20-1 and TRBJ2-3; D not certain. Germline assignment: CDR1 DFQATT and CDR2 SNEGSKA (reference sequence). This CDR3 region has 11 residues. V dropped 3 bases and J dropped 3 bases, with 4 bases sitting between them. In DNA form, the CDR3 reads TGCAGTGCTAGTCGGACAGATACGCAGTATTTT. It specifies CSASRTDTQYF.

This clonotype was found a few times. The chain couples TRBV20-1 to TRBJ1-5; TRBD1 matches at 7 bases. This CDR3 comprises 15 residues. The germline V gene encodes CDR1 DFQATT and CDR2 SNEGSKA (reference sequence). Trimming at V came to 0 bases and at J to 4 bases, leaving 6 bases not matched to a gene. The CDR3 is CSARDQDRENQPQHF. In DNA, the CDR3 is TGCAGTGCTAGAGATCAAGACAGGGAGAATCAGCCCCAGCATTTT.

This clonotype was seen a handful of times. This sequence joins TRBV5-1 and TRBJ2-5; D may be TRBD2 (6 bases). CDR1 and CDR2 from the germline V gene are SGHRS and YFSETQ. CDR3 size: 15 residues. Trimming took 0 bases from V and 5 from J, leaving 14 bases between them. The CDR3 bases are TGCGCCAGCAGCTTGGCCTTAGGGGCGGGGGAGACCCAGTACTTC. As protein: CASSLALGAGETQYF.

This sequence joins TRBV20-1 and TRBJ2-7; possible D gene TRBD2, 7 bases. Trimming shortened V by 6 bases and J by 1 base, and 16 bases separated the two germline ends. Germline V lookup: CDR1 DFQATT, CDR2 SNEGSKA (reference sequence). This CDR3 contains 14 residues. CDR3 residues: CSAETGGKSYEQYF. CDR3 nucleotides: TGCAGTGCAGAGACGGGGGGCAAGTCCTACGAGCAGTACTTC.

This clonotype was seen a handful of times. The chain is built from TRBV5-1 and TRBJ2-2; 7 bases agree with TRBD2. The germline V gene encodes CDR1 SGHRS and CDR2 YFSETQ. V was clipped by 6 bases and J by 0 bases; unmatched bases: 5. CDR3 length equals 15 residues. This chain's CDR3 is CASTGGGANTGELFF. The CDR3 DNA reads as TGCGCCAGCACGGGAGGCGGTGCGAACACCGGGGAGCTGTTTTTT.

The chain joins TRBV25-1 to TRBJ2-7, with D possibly called TRBD1 or TRBD2 (5 bases each). This CDR3 comprises 14 residues. Germline V gives CDR1 MGHDK, CDR2 SYGVNS. Trimming removed 5 bases from V and 3 bases from J, with 14 bases in between. The CDR3 sequence is CASSPPGPSYEQYF. As DNA, the CDR3 is TGTGCCAGCAGTCCCCCGGGGCCCAGCTACGAGCAGTACTTC.

This clonotype showed up just a few times. The gene calls are TRBV7-2 and TRBJ2-3; the D is unclear. CDR1 SGHTA and CDR2 FQGNSA come from the germline V gene. V lost 5 bases and J 8 bases, leaving 8 bases between the germline ends. The length of the CDR3 is 11 residues. The CDR3 here is CASSPSVTQYF. CDR3 coding DNA: TGTGCCAGCAGCCCGAGTGTTACGCAGTATTTT.

This clonotype was detected a few times. The chain uses TRBV20-1 and TRBJ2-5; no firm D call. The CDR3 totals 10 residues. The germline gives CDR1 DFQATT, CDR2 SNEGSKA (reference sequence). The V gene lost 6 bases and the J gene lost 1 base, with 3 bases spanning the gap. The CDR3 protein is CSAVQETQYF. CDR3 nucleotides: TGCAGTGCGGTCCAAGAGACCCAGTACTTC.

This chain connects TRBV6-1 to TRBJ2-1; 8 bases line up with TRBD2. V lost 5 bases to trimming and J lost 0 bases; unmatched junction nucleotides: 12. Germline CDR1 MNHNS, CDR2 SASEGT. The CDR3 totals 18 residues. The CDR3 loop is CASSRLAGGSSSYNEQFF. The CDR3 bases are TGTGCCAGCAGTCGGCTGGCGGGGGGCTCAAGCTCCTACAATGAGCAGTTCTTC.

This clonotype appeared a few times. The CDR3 sequence is CASSLAGLLGNTEAFF. The CDR3 region has the DNA TGTGCCAGCAGCTTAGCGGGGCTCCTGGGGAACACTGAAGCTTTCTTT. V is TRBV7-6 and J is TRBJ1-1; D perhaps matches TRBD1 (5 bases). The germline V gene has CDR1 SGHVS and CDR2 FNYEAQ. The CDR3 totals 16 residues. V dropped 0 bases and J dropped 1 base, with 12 bases sitting between them.

This clonotype has a handful of counts. The rearrangement uses TRBV20-1 and TRBJ2-1; 8 positions match TRBD1. V was clipped by 6 bases and J by 8 bases; unmatched bases: 9. The length of the CDR3 is 13 residues. Germline V gene lookup returns CDR1 DFQATT and CDR2 SNEGSKA (reference sequence). In DNA, the CDR3 is TGCAGTGCCAATGACAGGGGTTTCGATGAGCAGTTCTTC. Translating it yields CSANDRGFDEQFF.

J is TRBJ1-3 and V is TRBV15; 7 nucleotides line up with TRBD1. Trimming took 1 base from V and 0 from J; bases not matched to a gene: 3. Germline CDR1 and CDR2: LNHNV and YYDKDF (reference sequence). The CDR3 runs to 16 residues. The CDR3 region has the DNA TGTGCCACCAGCAGAGTAGGGGGCCCCTCTGGAAACACCATATATTTT. Its protein product is CATSRVGGPSGNTIYF.

Comments on this clonotype: A read error is likely, as this CDR3 ends without the conserved phenylalanine or tryptophan. It is unclear where the CDR3 begins or ends on the DNA, so no DNA is shown, and the CDR3 is as TCRdb lists it. The J gene is TRBJ1-5, the V gene TRBV1. TRBV1 is marked as a pseudogene. 11 amino acids form the CDR3, both terminal residues included. The CDR3 loop is CTSSQDPGWAV.

This clonotype was recorded a few times. The chain is built from TRBV9 and TRBJ1-1; no clear D. Per the germline V gene, CDR1 is SGDLS and CDR2 is YYNGEE. V dropped 0 bases and J dropped 5 bases, with 11 bases sitting between them. The length of the CDR3 is 14 residues. CDR3 in amino acids: CASSVEAVRTEAFF. CDR3 DNA: TGTGCCAGCAGCGTAGAGGCCGTAAGGACTGAAGCTTTCTTT.

The CDR3 region has the DNA TGTGCCAGCGCTGCCCGGCGGGGGGAAGAGACCCAGTACTTC. This sequence encodes CASAARRGEETQYF. The chain joins TRBV6-2 or TRBV6-3 to TRBJ2-5; 8 bases agree with TRBD2. The ends lost 8 bases at V and 3 bases at J; junction bases unmatched: 8. The CDR3 runs to 14 residues. From germline, CDR1 is MNHEY and CDR2 SVGEGT.